The rows below give T cell receptor beta chains drawn from one sample of a study of early T cells in non-severe SARS-CoV-2 infection. TCRdb passed the 5' RACE reads through MiXCR, listing each CDR3 protein once. The sample consists of 60,000 or so distinct CDR3 sequences, around 8.5% of them appearing once. Sequencing was done on a sample of whole blood. These receptors came from an adult who was a healthcare worker with PCR-confirmed SARS-CoV-2 infection or an uninfected control (not recorded which). Both conserved end residues are part of each CDR3. Each record gives: V gene, J gene, CDR3 protein.

>TRBV12-3/TRBV12-4|TRBJ2-1
CASSLVRSGIHEQFF
>TRBV5-1|TRBJ1-4
CASTEGLTFATNEKLFF
>TRBV27|TRBJ2-7
CASSFEGALSYEQYF
>TRBV12-3/TRBV12-4|TRBJ2-5
CASKLLGPETQYF
>TRBV7-8|TRBJ2-5
CASSLAGQEETQYF
>TRBV7-2|TRBJ2-5
CASSPLTTKKTQYF
>TRBV5-4|TRBJ1-1
CASSWTVNTEAFF
>TRBV24-1|TRBJ2-1
CATSQSGLAGGNEQFF
>TRBV6-5|TRBJ2-2
CASRGDRGYTGELFF
>TRBV29-1|TRBJ2-1
CSVVGTLREQFF
>TRBV29-1|TRBJ2-1
CSATHGGRRIEQFF
>TRBV6-1|TRBJ2-2
CASRMRGSATGELFF
>TRBV3-1|TRBJ1-1
CASSHPQGNTEAFF
>TRBV29-1|TRBJ1-1
CSVERSGNTEAFF
>TRBV20-1|TRBJ2-1
CSATTRTRQVYNEQFF
>TRBV7-9|TRBJ2-3
CASSPWGGLAGSTDTQYF
>TRBV20-1|TRBJ2-7
CSVTRESSYEQYF
>TRBV11-2|TRBJ1-2
CASSSEIRDRSFYGYTF
>TRBV7-8|TRBJ1-1
CASSPQGLGNTEAFF
>TRBV6-1|TRBJ2-3
CASSELGGGPKDTQYF
>TRBV6-6|TRBJ1-1
CASRNRPTEAFF
>TRBV19|TRBJ2-5
CASSNEGTLTQTQYF
>TRBV2|TRBJ2-7
CASRGDWSYEQYF
>TRBV7-3|TRBJ2-3
CASSSGGAGTDTQYF
>TRBV3-1|TRBJ2-3
CASSQRGPGADTQYF
>TRBV7-8|TRBJ2-7
CASSPDHYEQYF
>TRBV6-1|TRBJ1-4
CASSERTGDEKLFF
>TRBV15|TRBJ2-7
CATSRAGSSYEQYF
>TRBV28|TRBJ1-2
CASSLNPTENYGYTF
>TRBV5-1|TRBJ2-5
CASSSGTRQETQYF
>TRBV4-1|TRBJ2-7
CASSPLRGPYEQYF
>TRBV18|TRBJ1-1
CASSPLTGVTQAFF
>TRBV3-1|TRBJ2-5
CASAGDQDPETQYF
>TRBV18|TRBJ2-3
CASSPSGGLSTDTQYF
>TRBV7-9|TRBJ1-3
CASSLWSGNTIYF
>TRBV7-3|TRBJ2-5
CASSLTGVIGETQYF
>TRBV23-1|TRBJ2-1
CASSQSHVTGACYNEQFF
>TRBV6-5|TRBJ1-6
CASSYSLHSPLHF
>TRBV4-1|TRBJ1-4
CASSHVHRDYLGNEKLFF
>TRBV4-1|TRBJ2-5
CASSQYGTGTQETQYF
>TRBV7-2|TRBJ1-2
CASSLIQQGDGYTF
>TRBV18|TRBJ1-6
CASSPSGDSPLHF
>TRBV9|TRBJ2-5
CASSDGSEQLETQYF
>TRBV19|TRBJ2-1
CASMASGTEQFF
>TRBV7-9|TRBJ1-6
CASTSLGSNSPLHF
>TRBV29-1|TRBJ2-5
CSVEGTTETQYF
>TRBV12-3/TRBV12-4|TRBJ2-5
CASLMDGEETQYF
>TRBV25-1|TRBJ2-3
CASSGVGPATDTQYF
>TRBV5-1|TRBJ1-4
CASSFDPPRRLEKLFF
>TRBV11-3|TRBJ1-2
CASSSHGTGGQYGYTF
>TRBV5-1|TRBJ2-3
CASSQPGTGGNTQYF
>TRBV2|TRBJ1-5
CASSEASGSNQPQHF
>TRBV12-3/TRBV12-4|TRBJ2-2
CASTQVAGGTGELFF
>TRBV6-2/TRBV6-3|TRBJ1-3
CASSRPGATSGNTIYF
>TRBV6-2/TRBV6-3|TRBJ2-5
CASSYGVLQETQYF
>TRBV7-3|TRBJ2-2
CASSLGTGVGGELFF
>TRBV6-1|TRBJ1-2
CASPRGQGDYGYTF
>TRBV30|TRBJ1-5
CAWRRQGRFQPQHF
>TRBV6-5|TRBJ1-5
CASSYRGGSNQPQHF